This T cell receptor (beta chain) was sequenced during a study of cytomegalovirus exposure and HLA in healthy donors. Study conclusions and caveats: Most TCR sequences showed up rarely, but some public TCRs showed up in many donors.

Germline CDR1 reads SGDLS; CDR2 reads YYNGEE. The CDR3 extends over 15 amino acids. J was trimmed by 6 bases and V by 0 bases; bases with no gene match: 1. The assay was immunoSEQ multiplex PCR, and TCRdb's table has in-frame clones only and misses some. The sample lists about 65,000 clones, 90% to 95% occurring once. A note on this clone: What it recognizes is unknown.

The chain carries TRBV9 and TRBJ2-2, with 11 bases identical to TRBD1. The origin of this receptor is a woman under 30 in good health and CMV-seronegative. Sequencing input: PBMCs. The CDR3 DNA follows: TGTGCCAGCAGCGTAGGGACAGGGGGCGCCGGGGAGCTGTTTTTT. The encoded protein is CASSVGTGGAGELFF.